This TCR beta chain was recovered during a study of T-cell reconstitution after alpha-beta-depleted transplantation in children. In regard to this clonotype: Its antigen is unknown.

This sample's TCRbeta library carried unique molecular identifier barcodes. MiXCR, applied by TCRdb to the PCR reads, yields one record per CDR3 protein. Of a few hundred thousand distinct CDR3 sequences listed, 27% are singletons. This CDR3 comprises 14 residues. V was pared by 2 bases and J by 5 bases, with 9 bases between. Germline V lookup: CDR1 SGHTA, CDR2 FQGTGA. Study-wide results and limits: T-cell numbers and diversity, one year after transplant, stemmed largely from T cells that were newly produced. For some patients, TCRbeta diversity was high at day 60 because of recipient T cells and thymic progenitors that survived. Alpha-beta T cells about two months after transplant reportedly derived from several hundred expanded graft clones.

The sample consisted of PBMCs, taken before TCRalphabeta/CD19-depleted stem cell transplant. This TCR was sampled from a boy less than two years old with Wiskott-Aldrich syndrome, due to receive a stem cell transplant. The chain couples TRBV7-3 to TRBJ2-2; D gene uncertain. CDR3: CASSLERLTGELFF. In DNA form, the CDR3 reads TGTGCCAGCAGCTTAGAGAGGTTGACCGGGGAGCTGTTTTTT.